A single sample is the source of the 18 T cell receptor beta chains below, sequenced in a study of T cells in localized non-small cell lung cancer. Assay: immunoSEQ multiplex PCR; the TCRdb copy retains only in-frame clones and omits some. This table has 11,000 to 15,000 clones, around 81% appearing once. Specimen: peripheral blood, collected before any cancer treatment. Every receptor here comes from a female donor over 55 with stage I squamous cell lung carcinoma.

The chain joins TRBV11-2 to TRBJ2-3; D gene unclear. The V and J ends lost 0 bases and 7 bases respectively, with 8 bases between them. Germline V gives CDR1 SGHAT, CDR2 FQNNGV. CDR3 size: 13 residues. The CDR3: CASSLDGRNTQYF. As DNA, the CDR3 is TGTGCCAGCAGCTTAGATGGGCGGAATACGCAGTATTTT.

J is TRBJ2-2 and V is TRBV30, with 8 bases lining up with TRBD2. The CDR3 spans 13 residues. The ends lost 5 bases at V and 8 bases at J; junction bases unmatched: 7. CDR1 and CDR2 (germline): GTSNPN, SVGIG (reference sequence). The CDR3 bases are TGTGCCTGGGAGCGGGGGTACCAAGGGGAGCTGTTTTTT. It translates to CAWERGYQGELFF.

CDR3 nucleotide sequence: TGTGCCAGCAGCTTAGCGGGTTTGACGGGGGGCTACACCTTC. Translation: CASSLAGLTGGYTF. The rearrangement joins TRBV13 to TRBJ1-2, with D unclear. The CDR3 covers 14 residues. The germline V gene has CDR1 PRHDT and CDR2 FYEKMQ (reference sequence). V gave up 1 base and J gave up 8 bases, with 14 bases separating them.

This chain connects TRBV18 to TRBJ1-5; TRBD1 matches 7 bases. CDR1 is KGHSH, CDR2 LQKENI, per germline. The ends lost 4 bases at V and 4 bases at J; junction bases unmatched: 4. The CDR3 is 14 residues long. CDR3 amino acids: CASSLGQANQPQHF. CDR3 in DNA: TGTGCCAGCTCACTTGGACAGGCAAATCAGCCCCAGCATTTT.

This sequence joins TRBV19 and TRBJ2-7; TRBD2 matches 7 bases. The trim removed 6 bases at V and 0 bases at J, leaving 5 bases unmatched. Germline V gene data show CDR1 as LNHDA and CDR2 as SQIVND (reference sequence). This CDR3 region has 14 residues. CDR3 bases: TGTGCCAGTAGGGAGCGGGGTAGCTCCTACGAGCAGTACTTC. Encoded protein: CASRERGSSYEQYF.

In the case of this clone: The junction does not match germline at one end; this may be a read error. The chain uses TRBV18 and TRBJ2-5; TRBD1 is a possible D gene (5 bases). Germline values: CDR1 KGHSH, CDR2 LQKENI. The CDR3 has 17 amino acids. The CDR3 DNA sequence: TGTGCCAGCTCACCACCCGCAGGGTCCCTGTCCCAACAGACCCAGTACTTC. It translates to CASSPPAGSLSQQTQYF.

V is TRBV18 and J is TRBJ1-2; TRBD1 aligns across 7 bases. The CDR3 consists of 14 residues. With 2 bases clipped from V and 0 bases from J, the junction kept 0 bases outside the gene matches. Germline lookup yields CDR1 KGHSH and CDR2 LQKENI. The CDR3 coding sequence is TGTGCCAGCTCACCAGACAGGGCTAACTATGGCTACACCTTC. This gives the protein CASSPDRANYGYTF.

This clone was picked up a small number of times. This rearrangement joins TRBV6-6 to TRBJ1-5, with a weak D call TRBD1 (5 bases). V shed 7 bases and J shed 1 base, with 11 bases lying between them. CDR1 is MNHNY and CDR2 is SVGAGI in the germline V gene (reference sequence). This CDR3 has 14 amino acids. The CDR3 DNA reads as TGTGCCAGCACCCTGACAGAGAGCAATCAGCCCCAGCATTTT. Residues: CASTLTESNQPQHF.

V is TRBV28 and J is TRBJ1-1, with D possibly being TRBD1 (6 bases). CDR3 size: 16 residues. V lost 1 base and J lost 13, with 25 bases in between. Germline CDR1 is MDHEN and CDR2 is SYDVKM. CDR3 sequence: CASSLSGGQGIVAGFF. CDR3 sequence (DNA): TGTGCCAGCAGTTTATCCGGGGGGCAGGGGATAGTGGCGGGTTTCTTT.

The chain has TRBV4-3 and TRBJ1-1; 8 bases line up with TRBD1. Germline CDR1 LGHNA, CDR2 YSLEER. The V and J ends lost 5 bases and 2 bases, in that order; junction bases with no gene match: 16. The CDR3 sequence is 18 residues long. CDR3 nucleotide sequence: TGCGCCAGCAGCATGACAGGGGTCCAACGGCCCAAAAACACTGAAGCTTTCTTT. It translates to CASSMTGVQRPKNTEAFF.

The chain links TRBV5-8 to TRBJ2-3; 8 bases map to TRBD2. This CDR3 region has 15 residues. Germline V lookup: CDR1 SGHTS, CDR2 YDEGEE. The V and J ends lost 5 bases and 4 bases, in that order; junction bases with no gene match: 9. As DNA, the CDR3 is TGTGCCAGCAGTTATTTCGGGGGGGGAGCAGATACGCAGTATTTT. Its translation: CASSYFGGGADTQYF.

V and J are TRBV11-2 and TRBJ2-7, with D tentatively TRBD1 or TRBD2 (5 bases each). This CDR3 comprises 11 residues. The V gene lost 8 bases and the J gene lost 6 bases, with 11 bases spanning the gap. From germline, CDR1 is SGHAT and CDR2 FQNNGV. Written as DNA, the CDR3 is TGTGCCAGCGGTTCGGGGCCCGAGCAGTACTTC. This encodes CASGSGPEQYF. Supplemented by reference TRBV11-2 and TRBJ2-7, the full variable domain reads EAGVAQSPRYKIIEKRQSVAFWCNPISGHATLYWYQQILGQGPKLLIQFQNNGVVDDSQLPKDRFSAERLKGVDSTLKIQPAKLEDSAVYLCASGSGPEQYFGPGTRLTVT.

The rearrangement links TRBV5-1 to TRBJ1-5; D gene ambiguous. The CDR3 contains 14 residues. V lost 3 bases to trimming and J lost 5 bases, with 12 bases between them. The V gene's germline CDR1 is SGHRS and CDR2 YFSETQ. CDR3 nucleotide sequence: TGCGCCAGCAGCTCCGGTGAGGCGGATCAGCCCCAGCATTTT. Protein: CASSSGEADQPQHF. Combining the CDR3 with reference TRBV5-1 and TRBJ1-5 gives the whole variable domain KAGVTQTPRYLIKTRGQQVTLSCSPISGHRSVSWYQQTPGQGLQFLFEYFSETQRNKGNFPGRFSGRQFSNSRSEMNVSTLELGDSALYLCASSSGEADQPQHFGDGTRLSIL.

This clone was found a few times. The chain is built from TRBV5-1 and TRBJ1-6; tentative D call: TRBD1 (6 bases). Per the germline V gene, CDR1 is SGHRS and CDR2 is YFSETQ. CDR3 length: 16 residues. The V gene lost 3 bases and the J gene lost 2 bases, with 12 bases spanning the gap. The CDR3 coding sequence is TGCGCCAGCAGCTCCTCAGGGGTAACCTATAATTCACCCCTCCACTTT. This gives the protein CASSSSGVTYNSPLHF. The full variable domain, rest sourced from reference TRBV5-1 and TRBJ1-6, is KAGVTQTPRYLIKTRGQQVTLSCSPISGHRSVSWYQQTPGQGLQFLFEYFSETQRNKGNFPGRFSGRQFSNSRSEMNVSTLELGDSALYLCASSSSGVTYNSPLHFGNGTRLTVT.

The rearrangement links TRBV5-1 to TRBJ2-7; D unclear. The germline gives CDR1 SGHRS, CDR2 YFSETQ. The CDR3 extends over 13 amino acids. Trimming left V 5 bases short and J 6 bases short, with 15 bases between. The chain's CDR3 is CASRRQNLLEQYF. CDR3 nucleotide sequence: TGCGCCAGCAGAAGGCAGAACCTACTCGAGCAGTACTTC.

The chain carries TRBV11-2 and TRBJ1-4; no reliable D call. Trimming took 3 bases from V and 0 from J, leaving 8 bases between them. The CDR3 is 15 amino acids. Germline V gives CDR1 SGHAT, CDR2 FQNNGV. The CDR3 sequence: CASSFDGATNEKLFF. DNA for the CDR3: TGTGCCAGCAGCTTCGACGGTGCAACTAATGAAAAACTGTTTTTT.

The chain has TRBV6-1 and TRBJ1-5; the D gene is possibly TRBD1 (5 bases). This CDR3 has 15 residues. Germline values: CDR1 MNHNS, CDR2 SASEGT. V was trimmed by 2 bases and J by 7 bases, leaving 15 bases between them. CDR3 sequence: CASSERGSLGQPQHF. In DNA, the CDR3 is TGTGCCAGCAGTGAAAGGGGTTCCCTTGGGCAGCCCCAGCATTTT.

J is TRBJ1-2 and V is TRBV10-2, with a tentative D call TRBD1 (6 bases). V shed 7 bases and J shed 7 bases, with 10 bases lying between them. The CDR3 covers 11 residues. From germline, CDR1 is WSHSY and CDR2 SAAADI. The CDR3 sequence: CASTAGAGYTF. CDR3 DNA: TGCGCCAGCACGGCAGGGGCTGGCTACACCTTC.